The 26 T cell receptor beta chains listed next were all sequenced from one sample in a study of T cell clones after liver transplantation. Profiled with immunoSEQ multiplex PCR; TCRdb holds only in-frame clones, not every one. The data contain tens of thousands of clones, approximately 86% of them seen just once; the ten biggest clones take up about 2.6%. The sample in question was CD4+ T cells from blood, obtained 24 months after liver transplant. All receptors come from a human patient who received a liver transplant. Among the T cells, some may be from the graft donor.

The V and J genes are TRBV27 and TRBJ2-7, with D hard to call. Germline V gene lookup returns CDR1 MNHEY and CDR2 SMNVEV (reference sequence). The CDR3 has 18 amino acids. The V end was cut by 6 bases, the J end by 0 bases, with 24 bases between. As DNA, the CDR3 is TGTGCCAGCAGCCCCACAATCACCAAGCTAAGGAGCTCCTACGAGCAGTACTTC. It codes for CASSPTITKLRSSYEQYF.

The rearrangement joins TRBV2 to TRBJ1-3; no firm D call. Germline V CDR1 and CDR2: SNHLY, FYNNEI. V was shortened by 4 bases and J by 7 bases, with 8 bases between the two germline ends. This CDR3 is 12 amino acids long. The CDR3 reads CASSVGQNTIYF. CDR3 nucleotide sequence: TGTGCCAGCAGTGTAGGTCAGAACACCATATATTTT.

The chain combines TRBV7-6 with TRBJ1-2, with D maybe TRBD1 (6 bases). The CDR3 totals 12 residues. Trimming left V 10 bases short and J 7 bases short, with 16 bases between. Germline-derived CDR1 and CDR2 are SGHVS and FNYEAQ. The chain's CDR3 is CATAGGVGGYTF. The CDR3 nucleotides are TGTGCCACCGCGGGGGGCGTTGGTGGCTACACCTTC.

This chain links TRBV4-2 with TRBJ2-3; tentatively, D is TRBD2 (7 bases). V gave up 1 base and J gave up 6 bases, with 20 bases separating them. Germline V gene data show CDR1 as LGHNA and CDR2 as YNFKEQ. The CDR3 totals 17 residues. CDR3 region: CASSQGLLGGGMDTQYF. DNA for the CDR3: TGTGCCAGCAGCCAAGGCTTGTTGGGGGGGGGCATGGATACGCAGTATTTT.

This clone turned up a few times. The V and J genes are TRBV7-2 and TRBJ1-1; 10 bases fit TRBD1. Germline V gives CDR1 SGHTA, CDR2 FQGNSA. V was clipped by 6 bases and J by 6 bases; unmatched bases: 10. This CDR3 is built from 15 residues. The CDR3 sequence: CASRSDRGMVSEAFF. The DNA for the CDR3 is TGTGCCAGCAGATCGGACAGGGGGATGGTTTCTGAAGCTTTCTTT.

The genes are TRBV7-2 and TRBJ2-7, with D tentatively TRBD2 (5 bases). The germline gives CDR1 SGHTA, CDR2 FQGNSA. The length of the CDR3 is 14 residues. V lost 1 base and J 3 bases, leaving 10 bases between the germline ends. This CDR3 reads CASSLGGSVYEQYF. The CDR3 DNA sequence: TGTGCCAGCAGCTTAGGTGGGAGCGTCTACGAGCAGTACTTC.

V usage is TRBV6-5 and J usage is TRBJ2-1; D remains unclear. V was cut by 5 bases and J by 5 bases, with 16 bases left in between. The CDR3 consists of 15 residues. Germline V gene sequence: CDR1 MNHEY, CDR2 SVGAGI. Written as DNA, the CDR3 is TGTGCCAGCAGTACCTATGCCGGGCCCAACAATGAGCAGTTCTTC. It translates to CASSTYAGPNNEQFF.

The genes are TRBV7-9 and TRBJ1-4; TRBD1 aligns across 10 bases. CDR1 and CDR2 from the germline V gene are SEHNR and FQNEAQ (reference sequence). V shed 5 bases and J 0 bases; nucleotides not matched to a gene: 6. This CDR3 spans 17 amino acids. The CDR3 spells CASSPHGQGATNEKLFF. The CDR3 DNA follows: TGTGCCAGCAGCCCGCACGGACAGGGGGCAACTAATGAAAAACTGTTTTTT.

The chain uses TRBV29-1 and TRBJ2-7, with D perhaps matching TRBD1 (5 bases). The V gene lost 2 bases and the J gene lost 1 base, with 9 bases spanning the gap. Germline CDR1 and CDR2: SQVTM and ANQGSEA. The CDR3 runs to 13 residues. CDR3 nucleotide sequence: TGCAGCGTTGAACGGTCAGGGTCCTACGAGCAGTACTTC. Translated, it gives CSVERSGSYEQYF.

The J gene is TRBJ2-1, the V gene TRBV14; D may be TRBD2 (6 bases). Deletions cut 5 bases from V and 9 bases from J, with 29 bases between. This CDR3 has 18 residues. Germline loops: CDR1 SGHDN, CDR2 FVKESK. CDR3 residues: CASSAEILAGMFYGEQFF. The CDR3 nucleotides read TGTGCCAGCAGCGCTGAAATCCTGGCGGGAATGTTTTACGGTGAGCAGTTCTTC.

V and J are TRBV11-1 and TRBJ2-3; TRBD1 matches at 8 bases. Germline trimming cut 5 bases from V and 6 bases from J; bases unmatched to any gene: 7. CDR3 length: 14 amino acids. Germline CDR1 SGHAT, CDR2 FQDESV (reference sequence). The CDR3 loop is CASSPGQGWDTQYF. CDR3 in DNA: TGTGCCAGCAGCCCTGGACAGGGTTGGGATACGCAGTATTTT.

The chain employs TRBV9 and TRBJ1-1, with D perhaps TRBD1 (5 bases). Germline CDR1 is SGDLS and CDR2 is YYNGEE. This CDR3 comprises 15 residues. V lost 4 bases, J lost 6 bases, and 19 bases lay in between. The CDR3 reads CASSLAGTHGAEAFF. For the CDR3, the DNA is TGTGCCAGCAGCTTAGCCGGGACCCATGGCGCTGAAGCTTTCTTT.

The genes are TRBV27 and TRBJ2-1; D may be TRBD1 (6 bases). Germline CDR1 MNHEY, CDR2 SMNVEV (reference sequence). V was shortened by 5 bases and J by 7 bases, with 21 bases between the two germline ends. CDR3 length: 16 residues. CDR3 region: CASSVTGTTRMNEQFF. CDR3 nucleotides: TGTGCCAGCAGTGTCACCGGGACAACCCGAATGAATGAGCAGTTCTTC.

The DNA of the CDR3 is TGTGCCAGCAGCTTTGGCGGGGGGGCCGCGAGTGAGCAGTTCTTC. It specifies CASSFGGGAASEQFF. The J gene is TRBJ2-1, the V gene TRBV11-3; 9 bases agree with TRBD2. There are 15 residues in the CDR3. The V gene's germline CDR1 is SGHNT and CDR2 YENEEA. Trimming removed 3 bases from V and 9 bases from J; junction bases left unmatched: 9.

V and J are TRBV7-9 and TRBJ1-2; a weak D match, TRBD1 (5 bases). V was clipped by 5 bases and J by 3 bases, with 16 bases between them. CDR3 size: 15 residues. Germline V lookup: CDR1 SEHNR, CDR2 FQNEAQ (reference sequence). The CDR3 here is CASSTQRGSYYGYTF. CDR3 bases: TGTGCCAGCAGCACCCAAAGGGGCAGCTACTATGGCTACACCTTC.

This clone was recorded once. V usage is TRBV19 and J usage is TRBJ2-1; TRBD1 matches at 7 bases. From germline, CDR1 is LNHDA and CDR2 SQIVND (reference sequence). The CDR3 extends over 12 amino acids. J lost 5 bases, V lost 10 bases, and 5 bases had no gene match. Here the CDR3 reads CATRDSDNEQFF. CDR3 DNA sequence: TGTGCCACCAGGGACAGCGACAATGAGCAGTTCTTC.

The V and J genes are TRBV6-6 and TRBJ2-1; D is ambiguous. Germline V gene lookup returns CDR1 MNHNY and CDR2 SVGAGI (reference sequence). This CDR3 spans 14 amino acids. With 4 bases removed from V and 5 bases from J, the gap between germline ends came to 12 bases. CDR3 in DNA: TGTGCCAGCAGTTTCGGGTTTGGAAACAATGAGCAGTTCTTC. It specifies CASSFGFGNNEQFF.

The chain carries TRBV7-6 and TRBJ2-7, with 13 positions matching TRBD2. The CDR3 consists of 16 residues. Germline V gene data show CDR1 as SGHVS and CDR2 as FNYEAQ. V was clipped by 5 bases and J by 6 bases; unmatched bases: 10. DNA of the CDR3: TGTGCCAGCAGCCCCACCCGGGGACTAGCGGGACCCGAGCAGTACTTC. It specifies CASSPTRGLAGPEQYF.

This clone was seen once. V usage is TRBV18 and J usage is TRBJ1-2, with D tentatively TRBD1 (5 bases). Germline V gene lookup returns CDR1 KGHSH and CDR2 LQKENI. The germline V and J ends were trimmed by 0 bases and 6 bases, with 14 bases remaining between them. This CDR3 is built from 15 residues. The CDR3, as DNA: TGTGCCAGCTCACCACCAGAGAGCAGGGTAGATGGCTACACCTTC. It codes for CASSPPESRVDGYTF.

This clone has only one observation. This chain connects TRBV5-4 to TRBJ1-1; D gene uncertain. Per the germline V gene, CDR1 is SGHNT and CDR2 is YYREEE (reference sequence). CDR3 length: 15 residues. V lost 4 bases and J lost 1, with 14 bases in between. As DNA, the CDR3 is TGTGCCAGCAGCGCCAAGACCGGTCCGAACACTGAAGCTTTCTTT. Residues: CASSAKTGPNTEAFF.

The chain carries TRBV5-1 and TRBJ2-3; TRBD1 is a possible D gene (6 bases). Trimming took off 5 bases at V and 6 bases at J, with 19 bases between the two ends. The CDR3 has 15 residues. Germline V gives CDR1 SGHRS, CDR2 YFSETQ. This CDR3 is CASSRQGIFVDTQYF. The CDR3 DNA follows: TGCGCCAGCAGTAGGCAGGGGATATTTGTGGATACGCAGTATTTT. Supplemented by reference TRBV5-1 and TRBJ2-3, the full variable domain reads KAGVTQTPRYLIKTRGQQVTLSCSPISGHRSVSWYQQTPGQGLQFLFEYFSETQRNKGNFPGRFSGRQFSNSRSEMNVSTLELGDSALYLCASSRQGIFVDTQYFGPGTRLTVL.

The CDR3 DNA sequence: TGTGCCAGCAGCTTACGGGGTTCGTACGAGCAGTACTTC. Translated, it gives CASSLRGSYEQYF. This rearrangement joins TRBV11-3 to TRBJ2-7; a weak D match, TRBD2 (5 bases). V was trimmed by 2 bases and J by 4 bases, leaving 9 bases between them. The CDR3 length is 13 residues. Per the germline V gene, CDR1 is SGHNT and CDR2 is YENEEA.

This sequence joins TRBV28 and TRBJ2-7, with D maybe TRBD2 (6 bases). The V end was cut by 6 bases, the J end by 4 bases, with 16 bases between. This CDR3 has 14 amino acids. Germline-derived CDR1 and CDR2 are MDHEN and SYDVKM. CDR3 residues: CASRFPGERYEQYF. The CDR3 DNA sequence: TGTGCCAGCAGGTTTCCGGGGGAAAGGTACGAGCAGTACTTC.

The gene calls are TRBV6-5 and TRBJ2-2; 8 nucleotides line up with TRBD1. Germline lookup yields CDR1 MNHEY and CDR2 SVGAGI. Unmatched junction bases numbered 3, after V lost 2 bases and J lost 1 base. The CDR3 has 16 residues. The CDR3 region has the DNA TGTGCCAGCAGTTACGCGGGACAGGAGAACACCGGGGAGCTGTTTTTT. Its protein product is CASSYAGQENTGELFF.

The V call is TRBV7-2, the J call TRBJ1-4, with unresolved D. V was shortened by 2 bases and J by 3 bases, with 7 bases between the two germline ends. Germline V gene lookup returns CDR1 SGHTA and CDR2 FQGNSA. The CDR3 extends over 14 amino acids. CDR3 in DNA: TGTGCCAGCAGCTTATCAGCGCCTAATGAAAAACTGTTTTTT. It is translated as CASSLSAPNEKLFF.

The genes are TRBV18 and TRBJ2-1; the D gene could be TRBD1 or TRBD2 (5 bases each). Germline V gives CDR1 KGHSH, CDR2 LQKENI. The germline V and J ends were trimmed by 4 bases and 4 bases, with 8 bases remaining between them. The length of the CDR3 is 13 residues. The CDR3, as DNA: TGTGCCAGCTCACGGGACCCTTACAATGAGCAGTTCTTC. Amino acids: CASSRDPYNEQFF.